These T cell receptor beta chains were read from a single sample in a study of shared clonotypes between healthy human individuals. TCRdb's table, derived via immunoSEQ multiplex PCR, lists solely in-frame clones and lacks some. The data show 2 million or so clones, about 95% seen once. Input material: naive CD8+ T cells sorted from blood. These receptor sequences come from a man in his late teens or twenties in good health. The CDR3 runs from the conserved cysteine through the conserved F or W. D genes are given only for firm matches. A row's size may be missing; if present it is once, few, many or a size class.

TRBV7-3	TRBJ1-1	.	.	TGTGCCAGCAGCGCGACGGGCTACATGAACACTGAAGCTTTCTTT	CASSATGYMNTEAFF
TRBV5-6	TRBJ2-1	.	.	TGTGCCAGCATTCCAGGGTTCTCCTACAATGAGCAGTTCTTC	CASIPGFSYNEQFF
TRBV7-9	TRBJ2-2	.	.	TGTGCCAGCAGCAATCCCCAACGACAGACTGACTCGAACACCGGGGAGCTGTTTTTT	CASSNPQRQTDSNTGELFF
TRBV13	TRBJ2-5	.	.	TGTGCCAGCAGCTTCGACAGGGAGACCCAGTACTTC	CASSFDRETQYF
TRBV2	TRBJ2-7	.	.	TGTGCCAGCAGTGGGACAGCGGCCTACGAGCAGTACTTC	CASSGTAAYEQYF
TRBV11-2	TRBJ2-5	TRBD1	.	TGTGCCAGCAGCCCGGGACAGGGGGGACAAGAGACCCAGTACTTC	CASSPGQGGQETQYF
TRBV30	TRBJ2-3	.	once	TGTGCCTGGAGTGACCTGGGGGCAGATACGCAGTATTTT	CAWSDLGADTQYF
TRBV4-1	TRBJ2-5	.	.	TGCGCCAGCAGCCAAGTCAATCTAGGGGAGCAGTACTTC	CASSQVNLGEQYF
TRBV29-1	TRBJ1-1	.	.	TGCACCGCCGAGGGGAACACTGAAGCTTTCTTT	CTAEGNTEAFF
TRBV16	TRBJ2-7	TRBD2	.	TGTGCCAGCAGCCAATCGCCAGGGCTAGCGGAATTTGCCTACGAGCAGTACTTC	CASSQSPGLAEFAYEQYF
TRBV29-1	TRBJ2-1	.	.	TGCAGCGCCGTTACGGGGGACAGCAATGAGCAGTTCTTC	CSAVTGDSNEQFF
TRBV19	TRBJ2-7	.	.	TGTGCCAGTAGTATAGCAATAGCATCAGGGCCCTACGAGCAGTACTTC	CASSIAIASGPYEQYF
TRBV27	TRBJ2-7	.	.	TGTGCCAGCAGTCCCCAGGGGCCGATCTACGAGCAGTACTTC	CASSPQGPIYEQYF
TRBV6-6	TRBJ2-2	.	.	TGTGCCAGCAGTTATCAGGGAACCGTCACCGGGGAGCTGTTTTTT	CASSYQGTVTGELFF
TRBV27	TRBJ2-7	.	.	TGTGCCAGCAGTCACCGGGACCCATACGAGCAGTACTTC	CASSHRDPYEQYF
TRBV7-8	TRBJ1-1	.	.	TGTGCCAGCAGCTATTATCGGGACATGAACACTGAAGCTTTCTTT	CASSYYRDMNTEAFF
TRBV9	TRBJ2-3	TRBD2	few	TGTGCCAGCAGTTCTAGCGGGAGGGAGGATACGCAGTATTTT	CASSSSGREDTQYF
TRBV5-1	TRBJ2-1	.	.	TGCGCCAGCAGCTTGGACGTCTACAATGAGCAGTTCTTC	CASSLDVYNEQFF
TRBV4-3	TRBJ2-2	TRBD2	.	TGCGCCAGCAGCGCTAGCGGGCAGAACACCGGGGAGCTGTTTTTT	CASSASGQNTGELFF
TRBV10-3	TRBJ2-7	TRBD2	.	TGTGTCTCCCGGGAGGGTGCCTCCTACGAGCAGTACTTC	CVSREGASYEQYF